A single sample gave rise to the 26 T cell receptor beta chains below, sequenced in a study of blood T cell repertoires in COVID-19. The table came from immunoSEQ multiplex PCR; TCRdb's copy has only in-frame clones and leaves some out. The repertoire consists of roughly 200,000 clones, with approximately 88% occurring once and the leading ten covering approximately 7%. The source material was peripheral blood. Every receptor here comes from a man aged 40-49 years with acute or convalescent COVID-19.

The genes are TRBV7-9 and TRBJ1-1; D remains ambiguous. Germline CDR1 reads SEHNR; CDR2 reads FQNEAQ (reference sequence). The CDR3 loop spans 17 amino acids. V lost 2 bases and J 0 bases, leaving 16 bases between the germline ends. CDR3 DNA sequence: TGTGCCAGCAGCTTAAAAACGTCAACGGAGATGAACACTGAAGCTTTCTTT. This gives the protein CASSLKTSTEMNTEAFF.

This clone has only a few counts. The V gene is TRBV6-5, the J gene TRBJ2-2, with D perhaps matching TRBD1 (6 bases). CDR1 MNHEY and CDR2 SVGAGI come from the germline V gene. The CDR3 consists of 13 residues. Trimming took off 6 bases at V and 5 bases at J, with 10 bases between the two ends. CDR3 bases: TGTGCCAGCAGATTACAGGGAACCGGGGAGCTGTTTTTT. It is translated as CASRLQGTGELFF.

This clone was counted a few times. The chain has TRBV11-2 and TRBJ1-1; 7 nucleotides agree with TRBD1. CDR1 is SGHAT, CDR2 FQNNGV, per germline. J gave up 7 bases and V 2 bases, and 7 bases lay outside the gene matches. The length of the CDR3 is 14 residues. Here the CDR3 reads CASSLTWDSLEAFF. The CDR3, as DNA: TGTGCCAGCAGCTTAACATGGGACAGCCTTGAAGCTTTCTTT.

CDR3 sequence reads: CASSERSPGLDQPQHF. In nucleotides, the CDR3 is TGCGCCAGCAGCGAGAGAAGCCCGGGATTGGACCAGCCCCAGCATTTT. The rearrangement joins TRBV10-2 to TRBJ1-5; D unresolved. The CDR3 extends over 16 amino acids. V dropped 6 bases and J dropped 7 bases, with 22 bases sitting between them. The germline CDR1 and CDR2 sequences are WSHSY and SAAADI.

The chain recombines TRBV6-5 with TRBJ2-7; 9 positions agree with TRBD2. V shed 4 bases and J 2 bases; nucleotides not matched to a gene: 3. CDR3 length: 14 amino acids. The V gene's germline CDR1 is MNHEY and CDR2 SVGAGI. CDR3: CASSLAGVAYEQYF. In nucleotides, the CDR3 is TGTGCCAGCAGTTTAGCGGGGGTAGCCTACGAGCAGTACTTC.

A note on this clone: A read error may account for a junction end that differs from germline. The chain is built from TRBV19 and TRBJ2-3; TRBD2 matches at 12 bases. Germline V gives CDR1 LNHDA, CDR2 SQIVND (reference sequence). The CDR3 consists of 16 residues. The CDR3 nucleotides are TGTGCTAGTAGTCCTCTAGCGGGGGGGTTCACAGATACGCAGTATTTT. Translating gives CASSPLAGGFTDTQYF. The entire variable domain, with the rest obtained from reference TRBV19 and TRBJ2-3, is as follows: DGGITQSPKYLFRKEGQNVTLSCEQNLNHDAMYWYRQDPGQGLRLIYYSQIVNDFQKGDIAEGYSVSREKKESFPLTVTSAQKNPTAFYLCASSPLAGGFTDTQYFGPGTRLTVL.

This clone was seen only a few times. This chain joins TRBV6-2 or TRBV6-3 and TRBJ2-2; a possible D gene is TRBD2 (5 bases). The germline CDR1 and CDR2 sequences are MNHEY and SVGEGT. V gave up 2 bases and J gave up 8 bases, with 12 bases separating them. The CDR3 is 14 residues long. This chain's CDR3 is CASSYVGVEGELFF. The DNA of the CDR3 is TGTGCCAGCAGTTACGTCGGGGTAGAGGGGGAGCTGTTTTTT.

V and J are TRBV19 and TRBJ2-1; D possibly corresponds to TRBD1 (5 bases). The CDR3 has 15 residues. In germline, CDR1 is LNHDA, CDR2 SQIVND (reference sequence). V dropped 1 base and J dropped 2 bases, with 9 bases sitting between them. CDR3 DNA: TGTGCCAGTAGTATAGCTCAGGGCACCTACAATGAGCAGTTCTTC. Translated, it gives CASSIAQGTYNEQFF. Full variable domain (remainder filled in from reference TRBV19 and TRBJ2-1): DGGITQSPKYLFRKEGQNVTLSCEQNLNHDAMYWYRQDPGQGLRLIYYSQIVNDFQKGDIAEGYSVSREKKESFPLTVTSAQKNPTAFYLCASSIAQGTYNEQFFGPGTRLTVL.

This clone was detected only a few times. The chain recombines TRBV10-1 with TRBJ2-5; tentatively, D is TRBD1 (6 bases). The V gene's germline CDR1 is WNHNN and CDR2 SYGVQD (reference sequence). V lost 8 bases, J lost 1 base, and 11 bases lay in between. The CDR3 extends over 13 amino acids. CDR3 nucleotides: TGCGCCAGCGCTCGGGACACCCAAGAGACCCAGTACTTC. Residues: CASARDTQETQYF.

The chain has TRBV7-9 and TRBJ2-7; TRBD1 aligns across 10 bases. Germline lookup yields CDR1 SEHNR and CDR2 FQNEAQ (reference sequence). V lost 3 bases and J lost 4; bases outside the gene matches: 3. CDR3 length: 14 amino acids. CDR3 region: CASSLTGGIYEQYF. CDR3 in DNA: TGTGCCAGCAGCTTGACAGGGGGCATTTACGAGCAGTACTTC.

The chain combines TRBV6-5 with TRBJ1-1; 8 nucleotides line up with TRBD1. The CDR3 runs to 14 residues. V dropped 6 bases and J dropped 1; count of bases not matched to a gene: 4. Germline V lookup: CDR1 MNHEY, CDR2 SVGAGI. Written as DNA, the CDR3 is TGTGCCAGCAGGGGGACAGGCGCGAACACTGAAGCTTTCTTT. Its protein is CASRGTGANTEAFF.

This clone was picked up one time. The V and J genes are TRBV2 and TRBJ2-3; D may be TRBD1 (6 bases). Trimming cost V 4 bases and J 4 bases, with 6 bases left between them. The V gene's germline CDR1 is SNHLY and CDR2 FYNNEI. There are 12 residues in the CDR3. The CDR3 sequence is CASSGQADTQYF. The CDR3 region has the DNA TGTGCCAGCAGTGGACAGGCAGATACGCAGTATTTT.

V and J are TRBV18 and TRBJ1-5, with D unclear. This CDR3 contains 16 residues. V shed 4 bases and J shed 0 bases, with 13 bases lying between them. In germline, CDR1 is KGHSH, CDR2 LQKENI. The CDR3 DNA is TGTGCCAGCTCACTGGGGAGAGGGAATAGCAATCAGCCCCAGCATTTT. Translating it yields CASSLGRGNSNQPQHF.

The rearrangement links TRBV7-8 to TRBJ1-2; the D is unclear. Trimming shortened V by 0 bases and J by 8 bases, and 13 bases separated the two germline ends. This CDR3 has 14 residues. Per the germline V gene, CDR1 is SGHVS and CDR2 is FQNEAQ. The CDR3 loop reads CASSLAPEPPGYTF. CDR3 DNA: TGTGCCAGCAGCTTAGCGCCGGAGCCCCCGGGCTACACCTTC.

The chain recombines TRBV5-1 with TRBJ2-3; 7 nucleotides line up with TRBD1. There are 15 residues in the CDR3. The V segment lost 0 bases and the J segment 3 bases; nucleotides outside the gene matches: 4. CDR1 is SGHRS and CDR2 is YFSETQ in the germline V gene. The CDR3: CASSLDRGSTDTQYF. CDR3 DNA: TGCGCCAGCAGCTTGGACAGGGGCTCAACAGATACGCAGTATTTT. Full variable domain (rest looked up from reference TRBV5-1 and TRBJ2-3): KAGVTQTPRYLIKTRGQQVTLSCSPISGHRSVSWYQQTPGQGLQFLFEYFSETQRNKGNFPGRFSGRQFSNSRSEMNVSTLELGDSALYLCASSLDRGSTDTQYFGPGTRLTVL.

The V call is TRBV7-3, the J call TRBJ2-7; possibly TRBD1 for D (6 bases). V was clipped by 5 bases and J by 3 bases, with 14 bases between them. The CDR3 has 14 residues. The germline gives CDR1 SGHTA, CDR2 FQGTGA. The CDR3 reads CASSPRQDHYEQYF. Written as DNA, the CDR3 is TGTGCCAGCAGCCCCCGACAGGACCACTACGAGCAGTACTTC.

The chain recombines TRBV18 with TRBJ1-2; TRBD1 might be the D (6 bases). Trimming removed 4 bases at V and 4 bases at J, with 16 bases between. Germline V gene data show CDR1 as KGHSH and CDR2 as LQKENI. This CDR3 region has 15 residues. This CDR3 reads CASSLAGTLGYGYTF. DNA of the CDR3: TGTGCCAGCTCACTTGCCGGGACATTGGGCTATGGCTACACCTTC.

V is TRBV4-2 and J is TRBJ1-2; unclear D gene. V lost 1 base to trimming and J lost 8 bases, with 14 bases between them. Germline V lookup: CDR1 LGHNA, CDR2 YNFKEQ. The CDR3 sequence is 14 residues long. The CDR3 region has the DNA TGTGCCAGCAGCCAAGCCCTTTCCGCGGGAGGCTACACCTTC. Residues: CASSQALSAGGYTF.

The chain carries TRBV6-5 and TRBJ2-7; possible D gene TRBD2, 5 bases. Germline values: CDR1 MNHEY, CDR2 SVGAGI. The germline V and J ends were trimmed by 6 bases and 2 bases, with 17 bases remaining between them. CDR3 length: 15 residues. CDR3 loop: CASSDAARRAYEQYF. CDR3 bases: TGTGCCAGCAGCGACGCCGCCAGGCGGGCCTACGAGCAGTACTTC.

The chain has TRBV6-5 and TRBJ2-7; maybe TRBD2 (6 bases). This CDR3 has 15 amino acids. Trimming shortened V by 6 bases and J by 0 bases, and 15 bases separated the two germline ends. From germline, CDR1 is MNHEY and CDR2 SVGAGI. This CDR3 is CASSLSRDSSYEQYF. The DNA for the CDR3 is TGTGCCAGCAGCCTCAGCCGGGACTCCTCCTACGAGCAGTACTTC.

The sample holds one count of this clone. This sequence joins TRBV7-2 and TRBJ1-4; D might be TRBD1 (5 bases). Germline loops: CDR1 SGHTA, CDR2 FQGNSA. The germline V and J ends were trimmed by 1 base and 8 bases, with 14 bases remaining between them. The length of the CDR3 is 15 residues. The CDR3, as DNA: TGTGCCAGCAGCTTAGGAGTGGGGAGGGGAGAAAAACTGTTTTTT. Protein sequence: CASSLGVGRGEKLFF.

This chain links TRBV5-1 with TRBJ1-2; D gene unclear. In germline, CDR1 is SGHRS, CDR2 YFSETQ. The germline V and J ends were trimmed by 3 bases and 1 base, with 13 bases remaining between them. The CDR3 spans 15 residues. The CDR3 DNA follows: TGCGCCAGCAGCTCAGCGGTCGTATTTAACTATGGCTACACCTTC. Translation: CASSSAVVFNYGYTF.

V is TRBV19 and J is TRBJ1-2; 8 bases fit TRBD1. This CDR3 has 15 residues. The J segment lost 8 bases and the V segment lost 0 bases, leaving 8 bases of the junction unmatched. The germline gives CDR1 LNHDA, CDR2 SQIVND (reference sequence). The CDR3 loop reads CASSIDLDRVGGYTF. The CDR3 nucleotides read TGTGCCAGTAGTATAGATCTGGACAGGGTGGGAGGCTACACCTTC.

This sequence joins TRBV6-5 and TRBJ1-1, with 7 bases aligning to TRBD1. CDR1 and CDR2 from the germline V gene are MNHEY and SVGAGI. The CDR3 length is 13 residues. J lost 7 bases, V lost 2 bases, and 4 bases had no gene match. The chain's CDR3 is CASSYDRVNEAFF. The CDR3, as DNA: TGTGCCAGCAGTTACGACAGGGTGAATGAAGCTTTCTTT.

This chain uses TRBV10-3 with TRBJ1-2; 7 nucleotides line up with TRBD1. Looked up from germline, CDR1 is ENHRY and CDR2 is SYGVKD. The CDR3 runs to 14 residues. Trimming at V came to 3 bases and at J to 8 bases, leaving 9 bases not matched to a gene. The chain's CDR3 is CAISEEWTGGGYTF. CDR3 bases: TGTGCCATCAGTGAAGAATGGACAGGTGGAGGCTACACCTTC.

The V call is TRBV27, the J call TRBJ1-2; 8 bases agree with TRBD1. CDR1 MNHEY and CDR2 SMNVEV come from the germline V gene (reference sequence). The CDR3 sequence is 15 residues long. J gave up 2 bases and V 0 bases, and 2 bases lay outside the gene matches. The CDR3: CASSLSRTGNYGYTF. DNA for the CDR3: TGTGCCAGCAGTTTATCGCGGACAGGGAACTATGGCTACACCTTC.